The sequence of this T cell receptor beta chain was determined in a study of vaccination and CD4 T cells after COVID-19. About the study: The cells in question were stimulated using overlapping spike peptides derived from SARS-CoV-2, HCoV-NL63, HCoV-OC43 and HCoV-229E.

Germline-derived CDR1 and CDR2 are SNHLY and FYNNEI. The CDR3 spans 11 residues. Trimming shortened V by 2 bases and J by 5 bases, and 3 bases separated the two germline ends. The Oncomine TCR Beta short-read assay generated sequence data from the DNA of cultured CD4+ T cells. TCRdb re-called the PCR reads with MiXCR, one entry per CDR3 protein. The sample lists some 7,000 distinct CDR3 sequences, 35% to 40% occurring once. A note on this clonotype: What it recognizes is unknown.

Treatment described: approximately 9-day PBMC culture with coronavirus spike peptide pools or control peptides (ViraFEST assay). Before the COVID-19 pandemic (2011-2018), CD4+ T cells were obtained from the unexposed donor. The chain recombines TRBV2 with TRBJ2-5; the D is unclear. The receptor comes from a human donor in good health. The sequenced material came from CD4+ T cells from blood, cultured in vitro. The CDR3: CASSEWETQYF. Written as DNA, the CDR3 is TGTGCCAGCAGTGAATGGGAGACCCAGTACTTC.